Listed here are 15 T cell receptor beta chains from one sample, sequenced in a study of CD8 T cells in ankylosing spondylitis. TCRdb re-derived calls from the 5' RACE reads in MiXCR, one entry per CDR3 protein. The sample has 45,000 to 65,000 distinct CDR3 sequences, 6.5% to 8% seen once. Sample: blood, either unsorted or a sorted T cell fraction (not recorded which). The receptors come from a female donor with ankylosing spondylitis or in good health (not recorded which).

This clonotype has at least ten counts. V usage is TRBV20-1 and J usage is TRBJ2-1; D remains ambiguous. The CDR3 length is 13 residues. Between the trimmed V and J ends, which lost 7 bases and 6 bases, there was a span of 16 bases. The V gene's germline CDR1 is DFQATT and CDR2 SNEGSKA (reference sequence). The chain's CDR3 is CSGRLPSINEQFF. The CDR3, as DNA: TGCAGTGGACGGCTCCCCAGCATCAATGAGCAGTTCTTC.

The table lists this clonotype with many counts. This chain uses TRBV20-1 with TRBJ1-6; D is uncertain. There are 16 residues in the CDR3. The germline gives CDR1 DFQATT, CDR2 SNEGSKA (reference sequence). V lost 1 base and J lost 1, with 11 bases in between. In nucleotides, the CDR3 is TGCAGTGCTAGAGTTGAGGGTCGGTCCTATAATTCACCCCTCCACTTT. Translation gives CSARVEGRSYNSPLHF.

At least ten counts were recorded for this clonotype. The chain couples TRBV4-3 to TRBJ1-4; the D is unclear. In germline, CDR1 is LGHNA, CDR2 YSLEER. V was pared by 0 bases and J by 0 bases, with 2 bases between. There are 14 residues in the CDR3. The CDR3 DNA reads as TGCGCCAGCAGCCAAGATACAACTAATGAAAAACTGTTTTTT. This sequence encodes CASSQDTTNEKLFF.

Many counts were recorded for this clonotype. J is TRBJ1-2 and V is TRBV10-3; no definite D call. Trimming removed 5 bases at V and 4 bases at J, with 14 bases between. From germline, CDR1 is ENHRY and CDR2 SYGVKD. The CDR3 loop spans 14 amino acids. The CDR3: CAISNTLAGYGYTF. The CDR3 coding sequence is TGTGCCATCAGTAATACACTAGCGGGCTATGGCTACACCTTC.

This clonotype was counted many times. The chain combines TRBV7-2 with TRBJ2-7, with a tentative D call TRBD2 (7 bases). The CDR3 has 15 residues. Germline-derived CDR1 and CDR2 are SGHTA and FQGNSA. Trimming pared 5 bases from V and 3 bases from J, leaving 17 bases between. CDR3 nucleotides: TGTGCCAGCAGCCCGCCGGGGGGCCCCGGCTACGAGCAGTACGTC. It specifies CASSPPGGPGYEQYV.

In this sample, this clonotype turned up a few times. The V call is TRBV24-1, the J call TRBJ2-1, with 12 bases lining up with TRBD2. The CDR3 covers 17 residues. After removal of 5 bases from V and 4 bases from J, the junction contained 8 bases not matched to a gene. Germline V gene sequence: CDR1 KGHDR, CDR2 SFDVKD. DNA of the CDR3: TGTGCCACCAGTGGTCGTCCTAGCGGGGGGGATTACAATGAGCAGTTCTTC. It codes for CATSGRPSGGDYNEQFF.

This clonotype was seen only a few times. This CDR3 is CASSFDGTGANVLTF. DNA of the CDR3: TGTGCCAGCAGTTTTGACGGCACTGGGGCCAACGTCCTGACTTTC. The gene calls are TRBV6-5 and TRBJ2-6; no clear D. The V end was cut by 4 bases, the J end by 2 bases, with 9 bases between. The length of the CDR3 is 15 residues. Per the germline V gene, CDR1 is MNHEY and CDR2 is SVGAGI.

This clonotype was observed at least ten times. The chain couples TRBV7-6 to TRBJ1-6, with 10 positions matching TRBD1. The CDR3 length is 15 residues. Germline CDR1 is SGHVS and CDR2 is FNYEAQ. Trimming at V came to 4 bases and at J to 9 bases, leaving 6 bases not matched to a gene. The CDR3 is CASSSGQGVGSPLHF. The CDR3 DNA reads TGTGCCAGCAGCTCCGGACAGGGGGTAGGTTCACCCCTCCACTTT.

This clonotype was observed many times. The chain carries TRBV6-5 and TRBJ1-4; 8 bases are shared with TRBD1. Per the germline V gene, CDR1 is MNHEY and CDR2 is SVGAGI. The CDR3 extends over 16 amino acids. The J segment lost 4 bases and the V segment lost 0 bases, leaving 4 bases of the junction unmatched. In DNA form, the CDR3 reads TGTGCCAGCAGTTACTCCCCGGACAGGGATAATGAAAAACTGTTTTTT. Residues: CASSYSPDRDNEKLFF.

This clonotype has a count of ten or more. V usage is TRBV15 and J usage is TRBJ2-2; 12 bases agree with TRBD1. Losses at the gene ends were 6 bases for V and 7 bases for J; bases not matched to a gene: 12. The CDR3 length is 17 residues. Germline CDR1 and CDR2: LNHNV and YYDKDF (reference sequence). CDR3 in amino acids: CATRHFRDRGLFGELFF. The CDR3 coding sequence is TGTGCCACCAGGCATTTCCGGGACAGGGGGCTTTTCGGGGAGCTGTTTTTT.

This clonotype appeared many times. The CDR3 loop reads CASSPDESYGYTF. The DNA for the CDR3 is TGCGCCAGCAGCCCGGATGAAAGCTATGGCTACACCTTC. The chain joins TRBV5-1 to TRBJ1-2; unclear D gene. In germline, CDR1 is SGHRS, CDR2 YFSETQ. CDR3 length: 13 residues. V lost 4 bases to trimming and J lost 4 bases, with 11 bases between them.

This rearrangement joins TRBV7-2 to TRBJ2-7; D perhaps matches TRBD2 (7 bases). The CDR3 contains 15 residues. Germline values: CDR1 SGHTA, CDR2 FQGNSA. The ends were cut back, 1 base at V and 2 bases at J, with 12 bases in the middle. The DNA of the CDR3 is TGTGCCAGCAGCTTAGAGGGGGGGGCGCCCTACGAGCAGTACTTC. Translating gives CASSLEGGAPYEQYF.

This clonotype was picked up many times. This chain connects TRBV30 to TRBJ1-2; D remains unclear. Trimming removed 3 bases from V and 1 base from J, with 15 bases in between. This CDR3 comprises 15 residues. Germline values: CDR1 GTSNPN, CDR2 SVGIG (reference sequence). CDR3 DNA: TGTGCCTGGAGAACTGAGGGAAAGAGTAACTATGGCTACACCTTC. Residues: CAWRTEGKSNYGYTF.

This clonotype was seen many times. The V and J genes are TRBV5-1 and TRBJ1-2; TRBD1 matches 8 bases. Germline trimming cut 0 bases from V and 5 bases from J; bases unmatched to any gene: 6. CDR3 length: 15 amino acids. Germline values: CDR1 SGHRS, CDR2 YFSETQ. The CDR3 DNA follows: TGCGCCAGCAGCTTGGAAGCCAGGACAGGGTATGGCTACACCTTC. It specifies CASSLEARTGYGYTF.

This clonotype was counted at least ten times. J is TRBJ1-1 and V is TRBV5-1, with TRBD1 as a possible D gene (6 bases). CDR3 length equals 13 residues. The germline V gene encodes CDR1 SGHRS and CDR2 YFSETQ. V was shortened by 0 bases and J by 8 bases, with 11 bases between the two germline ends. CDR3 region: CASSLVSGVEAFF. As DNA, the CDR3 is TGCGCCAGCAGCTTGGTCTCAGGGGTAGAAGCTTTCTTT.